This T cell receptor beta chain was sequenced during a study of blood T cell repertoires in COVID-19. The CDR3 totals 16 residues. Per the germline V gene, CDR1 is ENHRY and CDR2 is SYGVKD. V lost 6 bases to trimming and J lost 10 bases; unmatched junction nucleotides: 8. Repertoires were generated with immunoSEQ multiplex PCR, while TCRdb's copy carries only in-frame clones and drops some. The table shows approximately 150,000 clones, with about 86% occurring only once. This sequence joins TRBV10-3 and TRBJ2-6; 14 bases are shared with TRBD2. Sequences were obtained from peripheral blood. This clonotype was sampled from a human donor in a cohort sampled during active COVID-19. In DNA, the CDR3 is TGTGCCATCAGGGGGACTAGCGGGAGCGTGAAAAACGTCCTGACTTTC. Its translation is CAIRGTSGSVKNVLTF.